The 22 T cell receptor beta chains presented below share a single source sample, sequenced in a study of blood T cell repertoires in COVID-19. The table came from immunoSEQ multiplex PCR; TCRdb's copy has only in-frame clones and leaves some out. The sample yields roughly 430,000 clones, 70% to 90% seen once. The sample comprised PBMCs or T cells enriched from blood (not recorded which). The receptors stem from a woman in her thirties or forties with acute COVID-19.

This chain's CDR3 is CASSLVMGHWGYTF. CDR3 sequence (DNA): TGTGCCAGCAGCTTAGTAATGGGCCACTGGGGCTACACCTTC. The rearrangement joins TRBV11-2 to TRBJ1-2, with unresolved D. Trimming took 1 base from V and 8 from J, leaving 14 bases between them. Germline V CDR1 and CDR2: SGHAT, FQNNGV. This CDR3 is built from 14 residues.

The chain has TRBV3-1 (or the pseudogene TRBV3-2) and TRBJ2-3; D might be TRBD1 (6 bases). Germline V gene lookup returns CDR1 LGHDT and CDR2 YNNKEL (reference sequence). V lost 5 bases and J 5 bases, leaving 11 bases between the germline ends. This CDR3 spans 13 amino acids. For the CDR3, the DNA is TGTGCCAGCAGCGTACAGACAGGAGATACGCAGTATTTT. Translating gives CASSVQTGDTQYF.

The chain carries TRBV4-2 and TRBJ1-2, with a tentative D call TRBD1 (6 bases). Germline lookup yields CDR1 LGHNA and CDR2 YNFKEQ. V lost 0 bases and J 6 bases, leaving 14 bases between the germline ends. The CDR3 runs to 15 residues. The CDR3 nucleotides read TGTGCCAGCAGCCAAGAACACAGGGATAGTAATGGCTACACCTTC. Residues: CASSQEHRDSNGYTF.

This chain links TRBV6-5 with TRBJ1-5; 9 bases are shared with TRBD1. Germline V lookup: CDR1 MNHEY, CDR2 SVGAGI. The trim removed 6 bases at V and 7 bases at J, leaving 7 bases unmatched. The CDR3 extends over 14 amino acids. Here the CDR3 reads CASSYGQGRQPQHF. The CDR3 DNA reads as TGTGCCAGCAGCTATGGACAGGGGAGGCAGCCCCAGCATTTT.

The chain has TRBV14 and TRBJ2-5, with unresolved D. Between the trimmed V and J ends, which lost 0 bases and 5 bases, there was a span of 7 bases. Germline-derived CDR1 and CDR2 are SGHDN and FVKESK. The CDR3 sequence is 13 residues long. As DNA, the CDR3 is TGTGCCAGCAGCCAAGAGGCGGCGGAGACCCAGTACTTC. This sequence encodes CASSQEAAETQYF.

The chain combines TRBV9 with TRBJ2-1, with a weak D call TRBD2 (6 bases). Per the germline V gene, CDR1 is SGDLS and CDR2 is YYNGEE. V shed 0 bases and J shed 4 bases, with 11 bases lying between them. The CDR3 sequence is 15 residues long. This chain's CDR3 is CASSVGPGEYNEQFF. CDR3 in DNA: TGTGCCAGCAGCGTAGGCCCGGGGGAGTACAATGAGCAGTTCTTC.

The chain links TRBV4-2 to TRBJ2-1, with 8 bases lining up with TRBD2. This CDR3 region has 17 residues. V trimming: 0 bases; J trimming: 3 bases; junction bases outside the gene matches: 7. CDR1 is LGHNA and CDR2 is YNFKEQ in the germline V gene. CDR3 protein: CASSQDYGGEIYNEQFF. The CDR3 DNA reads as TGTGCCAGCAGCCAAGATTACGGGGGGGAGATCTACAATGAGCAGTTCTTC.

The chain carries TRBV2 and TRBJ2-3; possibly TRBD1 for D (6 bases). CDR3 length: 13 residues. V was cut by 7 bases and J by 4 bases, with 12 bases left in between. CDR1 SNHLY and CDR2 FYNNEI come from the germline V gene. CDR3 loop: CASTGQLSDTQYF. In nucleotides, the CDR3 is TGTGCCAGCACCGGACAGCTCTCAGATACGCAGTATTTT.

This clone has more than one count but fewer than ten. The rearrangement uses TRBV19 and TRBJ1-3; no reliable D call. The CDR3 has 15 amino acids. Germline CDR1 LNHDA, CDR2 SQIVND (reference sequence). The ends were cut back, 7 bases at V and 4 bases at J, with 17 bases in the middle. CDR3 amino acids: CASTSESSGGNTIYF. The CDR3 nucleotides are TGTGCCAGTACCTCAGAGTCCTCGGGGGGAAACACCATATATTTT.

This clone was seen only once. The chain combines TRBV19 with TRBJ1-5; the D is unclear. Trimming removed 1 base from V and 13 bases from J, with 8 bases in between. The CDR3 contains 11 residues. Germline V gene sequence: CDR1 LNHDA, CDR2 SQIVND (reference sequence). The CDR3 region is CASSIGSSQHF. The CDR3 DNA is TGTGCCAGTAGTATAGGCAGTTCTCAGCATTTT. The variable domain in full, completed from reference TRBV19 and TRBJ1-5, reads DGGITQSPKYLFRKEGQNVTLSCEQNLNHDAMYWYRQDPGQGLRLIYYSQIVNDFQKGDIAEGYSVSREKKESFPLTVTSAQKNPTAFYLCASSIGSSQHFGDGTRLSIL.

This clone appeared a few times. The CDR3 DNA reads as TGTGCCAGCAGCTTAGTAGGGGCAGATACGCAGTATTTT. This translates into CASSLVGADTQYF. This sequence joins TRBV11-2 and TRBJ2-3, with D tentatively TRBD1 (5 bases). Trimming removed 1 base from V and 4 bases from J, with 6 bases in between. This CDR3 is built from 13 residues. From germline, CDR1 is SGHAT and CDR2 FQNNGV.

The rearrangement joins TRBV18 to TRBJ1-1, with TRBD1 as a possible D gene (6 bases). Germline V gives CDR1 KGHSH, CDR2 LQKENI. V was pared by 1 base and J by 5 bases, with 14 bases between. The length of the CDR3 is 15 residues. The CDR3 DNA reads as TGTGCCAGCTCACCACTTAGGGGGGAGGGTACTGAAGCTTTCTTT. It is translated as CASSPLRGEGTEAFF.

The V and J genes are TRBV30 and TRBJ2-3, with D possibly matching TRBD2 (5 bases). V was cut by 5 bases and J by 4 bases, with 19 bases left in between. This CDR3 has 15 residues. CDR1 and CDR2 from the germline V gene are GTSNPN and SVGIG (reference sequence). DNA of the CDR3: TGTGCCTGGGCCCAACTAGAGTTCGTGGCAGATACGCAGTATTTT. This encodes CAWAQLEFVADTQYF. The full variable domain, its missing parts supplied by reference TRBV30 and TRBJ2-3, is SQTIHQWPATLVQPVGSPLSLECTVEGTSNPNLYWYRQAAGRGLQLLFYSVGIGQISSEVPQNLSASRPQDRQFILSSKKLLLSDSGFYLCAWAQLEFVADTQYFGPGTRLTVL.

The chain uses TRBV15 and TRBJ1-5, with a tentative D call TRBD1 (5 bases). Trimming took off 3 bases at V and 6 bases at J, with 9 bases between the two ends. CDR1 and CDR2 from the germline V gene are LNHNV and YYDKDF (reference sequence). The CDR3 spans 13 residues. The CDR3 reads CATSRGGVQPQHF. The CDR3 region has the DNA TGTGCCACCAGCAGGGGGGGAGTTCAGCCCCAGCATTTT. The full variable domain, its missing parts supplied by reference TRBV15 and TRBJ1-5, is DAMVIQNPRYQVTQFGKPVTLSCSQTLNHNVMYWYQQKSSQAPKLLFHYYDKDFNNEADTPDNFQSRRPNTSFCFLDIRSPGLGDTAMYLCATSRGGVQPQHFGDGTRLSIL.

The chain employs TRBV13 and TRBJ2-1; 11 bases fit TRBD2. CDR1 is PRHDT, CDR2 FYEKMQ, per germline (reference sequence). With 5 bases clipped from V and 10 bases from J, the junction kept 13 bases outside the gene matches. The CDR3 is made up of 16 amino acids. CDR3 sequence reads: CASSPVAGGPLREQFF. CDR3 sequence (DNA): TGTGCCAGCAGCCCGGTAGCGGGGGGGCCCCTAAGGGAGCAGTTCTTC.

The V call is TRBV10-3, the J call TRBJ2-7; 7 bases agree with TRBD1. V was pared by 7 bases and J by 1 base, with 7 bases of the junction left unmatched. The germline CDR1 and CDR2 sequences are ENHRY and SYGVKD. This CDR3 is 14 amino acids long. CDR3 nucleotide sequence: TGTGCCATCATGAACGGGACAGCGTCCTACGAGCAGTACTTC. It specifies CAIMNGTASYEQYF.

V gene TRBV10-3 combines with J gene TRBJ1-1; possibly TRBD1 for D (6 bases). Trimming took 3 bases from V and 5 from J, leaving 16 bases between them. Germline V lookup: CDR1 ENHRY, CDR2 SYGVKD. This CDR3 region has 15 residues. CDR3: CAISDFRGARTEAFF. CDR3 in DNA: TGTGCCATCAGTGATTTCCGGGGGGCTAGAACTGAAGCTTTCTTT.

This clone showed up just once. The genes are TRBV15 and TRBJ1-4; TRBD1 is a possible D gene (6 bases). CDR1 and CDR2 (germline): LNHNV, YYDKDF (reference sequence). The CDR3 is 17 residues long. V was trimmed by 0 bases and J by 2 bases, leaving 13 bases between them. CDR3 sequence reads: CATSRELMGATNEKLFF. The CDR3 DNA is TGTGCCACCAGCAGAGAGCTCATGGGGGCTACTAATGAAAAACTGTTTTTT.

For the CDR3, the DNA is TGTGCCAGCACTTGGCTAGCGGGGGTTCAAGAGACCCAGTACTTC. Amino acid sequence: CASTWLAGVQETQYF. The chain has TRBV6-5 and TRBJ2-5, with 10 bases matching TRBD2. The ends lost 7 bases at V and 2 bases at J; junction bases unmatched: 7. CDR3 length equals 15 residues. Germline V lookup: CDR1 MNHEY, CDR2 SVGAGI.

J is TRBJ1-5 and V is TRBV12-3 or TRBV12-4; D remains unclear. The CDR3 is 13 residues long. Trimming shortened V by 3 bases and J by 1 base, and 4 bases separated the two germline ends. DNA of the CDR3: TGTGCCAGCAGTTTTACAAGCAATCAGCCCCAGCATTTT. Translation gives CASSFTSNQPQHF.

This rearrangement joins TRBV28 to TRBJ2-1, with 7 nucleotides matching TRBD2. CDR1 and CDR2 (germline): MDHEN, SYDVKM. This CDR3 spans 16 amino acids. The V segment lost 5 bases and the J segment 7 bases; nucleotides outside the gene matches: 14. This chain's CDR3 is CASSPAGDGLWNEQFF. The CDR3 DNA reads TGTGCCAGCAGTCCCGCGGGGGACGGTCTGTGGAATGAGCAGTTCTTC.

The chain carries TRBV7-8 and TRBJ1-4; D gene unclear. Deletions cut 5 bases from V and 8 bases from J, with 12 bases between. CDR3 length: 13 residues. Germline V lookup: CDR1 SGHVS, CDR2 FQNEAQ. The chain's CDR3 is CASSRGLGEKLFF. The CDR3 nucleotides are TGTGCCAGCAGCAGAGGACTAGGGGAAAAACTGTTTTTT.